This T cell receptor (beta chain) was retrieved from a study of a mutant IDH1 vaccine in newly diagnosed glioma. Study-level background: Each patient was administered eight vaccinations, scheduled in weeks 1, 3, 5, 7, 11, 15, 19 and 23. Treatment recipients were 62.5% male and around 40% female, and their mean age was roughly 40 years. The earlier regimen, radiotherapy, temozolomide, or both, was most often both.

Sequencing was performed with immunoSEQ multiplex PCR; in TCRdb, only in-frame clones are kept and a portion is missing. The sample records 77,000 or so clones, approximately 85% being singletons. Only one count was recorded for this clone. Its antigen remains unidentified. The CDR3 consists of 13 residues. Germline V lookup: CDR1 MNHNS, CDR2 SASEGT. The V end was cut by 5 bases, the J end by 0 bases, with 7 bases between. Indicated time point: week 23, last vaccination. Vaccination used 300 ug of mutant IDH1 20-mer peptide per dose, with topical imiquimod. The study's findings and limits: Pseudoprogression showed no apparent link to changes in top peripheral T cell clonotypes.

This TCR was recovered from a woman in her fifties or sixties with glioma. The chain combines TRBV6-1 with TRBJ2-5; D not certain. This specimen was PBMCs, taken from a glioma patient whose treatment included an IDH1 peptide vaccine. DNA for the CDR3: TGTGCCAGCAGTCCCCCGCACCAAGAGACCCAGTACTTC. Translation gives CASSPPHQETQYF.